Listed below are T cell receptor beta chains from one sample, sequenced in a study of breast tumors, draining lymph nodes, adjacent tissues. From the multiplex PCR reads, TCRdb called clonotypes with MiXCR, one entry per CDR3 protein. The table has about 170,000 distinct CDR3 sequences, about 30% seen once; the top ten hold roughly 3.8%. Sequencing was done on a sample of axillary lymph node tissue. The receptors derive from a female donor with breast cancer. Some clones in this sample may be carry-over from other donors' samples. CDR3s include the opening cysteine and the closing phenylalanine or tryptophan. D genes are given only for firm matches. Clone size is not always given. Where it is, it says once, few, many or a class for expanded clones.

TGTGCCAGCAGATTAGCGGGGGCACAAGAGACCCGGTACTTC | CASRLAGAQETRYF | TRBD2 | TRBV5-5 | . | TRBJ2-5
TGTGTCAGCAGCTTTTGGACAGGGTTTGGGGGTGGCTACACCTTC | CVSSFWTGFGGGYTF | TRBD1 | TRBV25-1 | . | TRBJ1-2
TGTGCCAGCGCCACTCGGGGCACATATGGCTACACCTTC | CASATRGTYGYTF | . | TRBV27 | many | TRBJ1-2
TGTGCCAGCAGCGTAGACCAACTAGCGGGGGAAGATACGCAGTATTTT | CASSVDQLAGEDTQYF | TRBD2 | TRBV9 | many | TRBJ2-3
TGTGCCAGCAGTCCCGGGACAGGGTACGGCTACACCTTC | CASSPGTGYGYTF | TRBD1 | TRBV9 | many | TRBJ1-2
TGCGCCAGCAGCCAACTAGACTCCGCAGATACGCAGTATTTT | CASSQLDSADTQYF | . | TRBV4-1 | many | TRBJ2-3
TGTGCCAGCAGCTCTCTAGGGGGTCACGGGGAGCTGTTTTTT | CASSSLGGHGELFF | . | TRBV5-4 | . | TRBJ2-2
TGTGCCATCAGTGAGATAGACAGTTTCTACGAGCAGTACTTC | CAISEIDSFYEQYF | . | TRBV10-3 | many | TRBJ2-7
TGTGCCAGCAGCTTTCGGACTACTGGCACAGATACGCAGTATTTT | CASSFRTTGTDTQYF | . | TRBV7-2 | many | TRBJ2-3
TGTGCCAGCAGCTTAAGGACAGGGGGGCAAGAGACCCAGCACTTC | CASSLRTGGQETQHF | TRBD1 | TRBV7-3 | . | TRBJ2-5
TGTGCCAGCAGCTCTTCTTTGGACAGGGACGGCTACACCTTC | CASSSSLDRDGYTF | TRBD1 | TRBV5-5 | many | TRBJ1-2
TGTGCCAGCACCCCCGGGCCCTTCACGGGTGAAAAACTGTTTTTT | CASTPGPFTGEKLFF | . | TRBV6-1 | . | TRBJ1-4
TGTGCCAGCAGCCAAGCCCGGGGGGGAGGCTACACCTTC | CASSQARGGGYTF | . | TRBV3-1 | many | TRBJ1-2
TGCAGCGTGCGCCGGGGGACTAGTAGGGTCGAGCAGTACTTC | CSVRRGTSRVEQYF | TRBD2 | TRBV29-1 | . | TRBJ2-7
TGTGCCAGCAGGTCAAGGACAGGGAGGACTCAGCCCCAGCATTTT | CASRSRTGRTQPQHF | TRBD1 | TRBV6-2/TRBV6-3 | many | TRBJ1-5
TGTGCCAGCAGTTTAGTGGCGAATAGCAATCAGCCCCAGCATTTT | CASSLVANSNQPQHF | . | TRBV12-3/TRBV12-4 | many | TRBJ1-5
TGTGCCAGCAGCCAAGGGGTTGGCAATCAGCCCCAGCATTTT | CASSQGVGNQPQHF | . | TRBV3-1 | many | TRBJ1-5
TGTGCCAGCAGTCTAACTTTTGACAGGATCAGGGAAGCTTTCTTT | CASSLTFDRIREAFF | . | TRBV6-5 | . | TRBJ1-1
TGTGCCAGTAGTATCCGTCCTCCCGGGACTAGCGGGAGTAATACGCAGTATTTT | CASSIRPPGTSGSNTQYF | TRBD2 | TRBV19 | many | TRBJ2-3
TGTGCCATCTGGGCAGGGGCCGACAACGAGCAGTACTTC | CAIWAGADNEQYF | . | TRBV10-3 | . | TRBJ2-7
TGTGCCAGTAGCCCGAGGACAGGACGGGGTGAAAAACTGTTTTTT | CASSPRTGRGEKLFF | TRBD1 | TRBV19 | . | TRBJ1-4
TGTGCCAGCGGCGAACCTGGGGCTGGGGCCAACGTCCTGACTTTC | CASGEPGAGANVLTF | . | TRBV27 | . | TRBJ2-6
TGTGCCAGCAGCATGACAGGGGGAAATGAAGCTTTCTTT | CASSMTGGNEAFF | TRBD1 | TRBV7-9 | . | TRBJ1-1
TGTGCCAGCAGCCCGGGCAGCGGGAGAACGGGGGAGCTGTTTTTT | CASSPGSGRTGELFF | TRBD2 | TRBV5-4 | few | TRBJ2-2
TGTGCCAGCAGTACCGGACAGGTCCACTCCTACGAGCAGTACTTC | CASSTGQVHSYEQYF | TRBD1 | TRBV6-5 | . | TRBJ2-7
TGTGCCACCAGTGCTCTAGGGGGCAATGAGCAGTTCTTC | CATSALGGNEQFF | . | TRBV24-1 | many | TRBJ2-1
TGTGCCACCAGGGGAAGGTTTTTT | CATRGRFF | . | TRBV24-1 | . | TRBJ2-2
TGTGCCAGTAGGCACAGGATGAACTATGGCTACACCTTC | CASRHRMNYGYTF | . | TRBV19 | . | TRBJ1-2
TGCAGTGCTAGGGGGGCTAACTATGGCTACACCTTC | CSARGANYGYTF | . | TRBV20-1 | many | TRBJ1-2
TGTGCCAGCAGCACCACCACCGAAAGGGCGAATCAGCCCCAGCATTTT | CASSTTTERANQPQHF | . | TRBV11-1 | . | TRBJ1-5
TGCGCCAGCAGCTTCTTCGTCGCAGGCTCTGGAAACACCATATATTTT | CASSFFVAGSGNTIYF | . | TRBV5-1 | many | TRBJ1-3
TGTGCCAGTAGTATAGGGACAGTTAACTATGGCTACACCTTC | CASSIGTVNYGYTF | . | TRBV19 | many | TRBJ1-2
TGTGCCAGCAGCCACGACAGGGGGAGTAGCAATCAGCCCCAGCATTTT | CASSHDRGSSNQPQHF | TRBD1 | TRBV12-3/TRBV12-4 | many | TRBJ1-5
TGCAGTGCTGACGGACAGAGCGAGACCCAGGGCCTACGTAATGAAAAACTGTTTTTT | CSADGQSETQGLRNEKLFF | . | TRBV20-1 | . | TRBJ1-4
TGCGCCAGCAGTGGGGGGGGGACGGATAGCAATCAGCCCCAGCATTTT | CASSGGGTDSNQPQHF | . | TRBV10-2 | . | TRBJ1-5
TGTGCCAGCTCCCGCCCCGCCGACAGGGCTCGCGAGCAGTACTTC | CASSRPADRAREQYF | TRBD1 | TRBV18 | many | TRBJ2-7
TGTGCCAGCAGTTTCCTTTTCAGGGGGCGCACCGGGGAGCTGTTTTTT | CASSFLFRGRTGELFF | TRBD1 | TRBV28 | many | TRBJ2-2
TGTGCCAGCAGTTACTCGATCACTAGCGGGGGGGCCGACGAGCAGTACTTC | CASSYSITSGGADEQYF | TRBD2 | TRBV6-5 | many | TRBJ2-7
TGTGCCAGCGGGAACGGCAATGAGCAGTTCTTC | CASGNGNEQFF | . | TRBV14 | many | TRBJ2-1
TGTGCCACCAAAGGACAGGGAGGGGCCGGGGAGCTGTTTTTT | CATKGQGGAGELFF | . | TRBV24-1 | many | TRBJ2-2
TGTGCCAGCAGCGTAGCGGGGTCCCCGTACGAGCAGTACTTC | CASSVAGSPYEQYF | . | TRBV9 | many | TRBJ2-7
TGCAGCGTCGAACCGAAGGGTAGCACAGATACGCAGTATTTT | CSVEPKGSTDTQYF | . | TRBV29-1 | many | TRBJ2-3
TGCGCCAGCAGCCTAAGACAGGGCCGGGAGACCCAGTACTTC | CASSLRQGRETQYF | TRBD1 | TRBV5-1 | many | TRBJ2-5
TGTGCCAGCAGCGTAGTTAAGGGGAACACCGGGGAGCTGTTTTTT | CASSVVKGNTGELFF | . | TRBV9 | many | TRBJ2-2
TGTGCCAGCTCACGGGGCGAGACTAGCGTGGGTCGAGAGACCCAGGACTTC | CASSRGETSVGRETQDF | TRBD2 | TRBV18 | . | TRBJ2-5
TGTGCCAGCAGCCCCGGGGGCCCAGAGACCCAGTACTTC | CASSPGGPETQYF | . | TRBV5-6 | . | TRBJ2-5
TGTGCCAGCAGTTCCGCGGGGGGCCGCCCCGGGGCCAACGTCCTGACTTTC | CASSSAGGRPGANVLTF | TRBD2 | TRBV12-3/TRBV12-4 | . | TRBJ2-6
TGTGCCAGCAGCGTAGAGGTAAGGACGAAGCAGTACTTC | CASSVEVRTKQYF | . | TRBV9 | many | TRBJ2-7
TGCGCCAGCACAAGCGGGGGGCCGAACACCAGGGAGCTGTTTTTT | CASTSGGPNTRELFF | TRBD2 | TRBV5-1 | . | TRBJ2-2
TGCAGTGCCCCCGGGGACAGGCGAAACACCATATATTTT | CSAPGDRRNTIYF | TRBD1 | TRBV20-1 | . | TRBJ1-3
TGTGCCAGCAGCTTGGAGGCGCGTGGGGAGACCCAGTACTTC | CASSLEARGETQYF | . | TRBV5-8 | many | TRBJ2-5